These T cell receptor beta chains were read from a single sample in a study of T cell responses to AZD1222 COVID-19 vaccine. Data came from immunoSEQ multiplex PCR; TCRdb stores just in-frame clones and leaves some out. The sample holds about 150,000 clones; about 91% are singletons and the top ten take 4% to 5.5%. Sequencing used peripheral blood, obtained on day 0 of AZD1222 vaccination. These receptor sequences come from an adult in good health. Each CDR3 is given with its conserved first and last residue. Fields, in order: J gene, V gene, CDR3 protein.

j_gene: TRBJ2-5
v_gene: TRBV27
CDR3aa: CASSETNVETQYF

j_gene: TRBJ2-2
v_gene: TRBV4-1
CDR3aa: CASSLGAGGELFF

j_gene: TRBJ1-2
v_gene: TRBV14
CDR3aa: CASSQVVGTGYGYTF

j_gene: TRBJ1-2
v_gene: TRBV5-1
CDR3aa: CASSLGGSANYGYTF

j_gene: TRBJ2-7
v_gene: TRBV27
CDR3aa: CASSLRGFGTSWEQYF

j_gene: TRBJ1-1
v_gene: TRBV27
CDR3aa: CASSLWQGSVNTEAFF

j_gene: TRBJ1-1
v_gene: TRBV2
CDR3aa: CASSEQGMNTEAFF

j_gene: TRBJ2-1
v_gene: TRBV13
CDR3aa: CASSLYRGGNEQFF

j_gene: TRBJ2-3
v_gene: TRBV7-2
CDR3aa: CASSFYWREGLVTDTQYF

j_gene: TRBJ2-7
v_gene: TRBV7-3
CDR3aa: CASSLAGGPYEQYF

j_gene: TRBJ2-2
v_gene: TRBV10-3
CDR3aa: CAIGLAALPTGELFF

j_gene: TRBJ2-5
v_gene: TRBV24-1
CDR3aa: CATSRGVGETQYF

j_gene: TRBJ1-4
v_gene: TRBV30
CDR3aa: CAWSVAGGLNEKLFF

j_gene: TRBJ1-6
v_gene: TRBV28
CDR3aa: CASSQEPSSYNSPLHF

j_gene: TRBJ1-5
v_gene: TRBV4-1
CDR3aa: CASSHRERGRDRDLWGNQPQHF

j_gene: TRBJ1-3
v_gene: TRBV20-1
CDR3aa: CSASPGIGDTIYF

j_gene: TRBJ2-3
v_gene: TRBV7-3
CDR3aa: CASSLLGTSGTDTQYF

j_gene: TRBJ1-1
v_gene: TRBV5-1
CDR3aa: CASSIGDRDNTEAFF

j_gene: TRBJ2-7
v_gene: TRBV5-6
CDR3aa: CASSPQGNAYEQYF

j_gene: TRBJ2-2
v_gene: TRBV7-3
CDR3aa: CASSIRQVGNTGELFF

j_gene: TRBJ2-1
v_gene: TRBV11-2
CDR3aa: CASSANGGVVRASYNEQFF

j_gene: TRBJ1-6
v_gene: TRBV11-3
CDR3aa: CASSSDRVVLHF

j_gene: TRBJ2-1
v_gene: TRBV10-1
CDR3aa: CASSFGIASRNEQFF

j_gene: TRBJ2-2
v_gene: TRBV6-6
CDR3aa: CASSYSGGAGELFF

j_gene: TRBJ2-7
v_gene: TRBV7-9
CDR3aa: CASSFFPYEQYF

j_gene: TRBJ2-7
v_gene: TRBV3-1/TRBV3-2
CDR3aa: CASSQVAGPYEQYF

j_gene: TRBJ1-4
v_gene: TRBV6-2/TRBV6-3
CDR3aa: CASSSHPGRRTTNEKLFF

j_gene: TRBJ1-2
v_gene: TRBV28
CDR3aa: CASRKFNYGYTF

j_gene: TRBJ1-2
v_gene: TRBV25-1
CDR3aa: CASSGFGRLLGYTF

j_gene: TRBJ1-5
v_gene: TRBV6-1
CDR3aa: CASSEAQQGQPQHF

j_gene: TRBJ1-1
v_gene: TRBV6-2/TRBV6-3
CDR3aa: CASSPGRGMNTEAFF

j_gene: TRBJ1-2
v_gene: TRBV29-1
CDR3aa: CSVVDSYGYTF

j_gene: TRBJ2-1
v_gene: TRBV29-1
CDR3aa: CSTSGKSSYNEQFF

j_gene: TRBJ2-1
v_gene: TRBV6-5
CDR3aa: CASLKSGGYNEQFF

j_gene: TRBJ1-6
v_gene: TRBV21-1
CDR3aa: CASSTSTGIGSPLHF

j_gene: TRBJ1-2
v_gene: TRBV5-1
CDR3aa: CASSLGQGVGDYGYTF

j_gene: TRBJ2-2
v_gene: TRBV10-3
CDR3aa: CATPGFQRDTGELFF

j_gene: TRBJ1-1
v_gene: TRBV7-9
CDR3aa: CASSFGGNTEAFF

j_gene: TRBJ1-2
v_gene: TRBV2
CDR3aa: CASTPGLGYTF

j_gene: TRBJ1-1
v_gene: TRBV15
CDR3aa: CATSSWIGREYAFF